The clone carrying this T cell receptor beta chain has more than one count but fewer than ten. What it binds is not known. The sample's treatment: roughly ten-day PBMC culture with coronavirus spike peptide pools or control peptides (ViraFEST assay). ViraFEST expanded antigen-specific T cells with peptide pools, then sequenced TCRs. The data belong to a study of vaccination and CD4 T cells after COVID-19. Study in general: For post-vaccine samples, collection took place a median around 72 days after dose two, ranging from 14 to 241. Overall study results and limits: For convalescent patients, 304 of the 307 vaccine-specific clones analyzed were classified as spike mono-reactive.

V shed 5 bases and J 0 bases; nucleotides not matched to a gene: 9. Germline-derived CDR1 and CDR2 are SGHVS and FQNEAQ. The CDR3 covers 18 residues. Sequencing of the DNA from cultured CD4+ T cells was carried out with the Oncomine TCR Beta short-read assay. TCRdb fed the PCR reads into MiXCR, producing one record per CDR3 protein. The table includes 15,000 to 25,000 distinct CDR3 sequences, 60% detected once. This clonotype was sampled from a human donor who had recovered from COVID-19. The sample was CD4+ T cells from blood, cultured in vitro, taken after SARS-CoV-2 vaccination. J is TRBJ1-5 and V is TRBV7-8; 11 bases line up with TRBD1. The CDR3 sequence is CASSREGQGGNSNQPQHF. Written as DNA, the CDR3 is TGTGCCAGCAGCCGAGAGGGACAGGGGGGAAATAGCAATCAGCCCCAGCATTTT.